This T cell receptor (beta chain) appears in the sequencing data of a study of OX40 agonist ivuxolimab in advanced cancers. Produced via immunoSEQ multiplex PCR; TCRdb's table is partial and in-frame only. The data hold 70,000 to 80,000 clones, with around 89% observed a single time. Germline lookup yields CDR1 SGHVS and CDR2 FNYEAQ. Trimming stripped 5 bases from V and 3 bases from J, with 7 bases between. This CDR3 region has 13 residues. This specimen consisted of CD4+ or CD8+ T cells sorted from blood, obtained in a trial of the OX40 agonist ivuxolimab. The origin of this receptor is an adult with an advanced solid tumor such as melanoma, head and neck, liver or kidney cancer. V is TRBV7-6 and J is TRBJ1-4, with D unresolved. The DNA for the CDR3 is TGTGCCAGCAGCCTCGGGCCTAATGAAAAACTGTTTTTT. Its translation: CASSLGPNEKLFF.